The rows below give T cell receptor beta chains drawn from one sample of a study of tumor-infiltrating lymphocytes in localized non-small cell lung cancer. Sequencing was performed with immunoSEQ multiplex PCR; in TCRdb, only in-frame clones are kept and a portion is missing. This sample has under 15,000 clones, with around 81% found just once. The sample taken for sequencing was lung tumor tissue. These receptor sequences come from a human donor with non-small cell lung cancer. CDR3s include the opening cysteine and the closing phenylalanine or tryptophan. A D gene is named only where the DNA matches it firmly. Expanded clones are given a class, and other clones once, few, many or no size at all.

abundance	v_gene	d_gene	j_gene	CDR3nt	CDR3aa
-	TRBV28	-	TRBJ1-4	TGTGCCAGCAGTTTGGGGGGCGAGAGGAATGAAAAACTGTTTTTT	CASSLGGERNEKLFF
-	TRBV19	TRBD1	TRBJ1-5	TGTGCCAGTACCACAGGGGAAAGAAATCAGCCCCAGCATTTT	CASTTGERNQPQHF
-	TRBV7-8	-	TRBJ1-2	TGTGCCAGCAGCTTAGCCCGGGGACCGGGCTACACCTTC	CASSLARGPGYTF
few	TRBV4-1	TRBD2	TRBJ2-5	TGCGCCAGCAGCCACCTGACTAGCGGGGAAGAGACCCAGTACTTC	CASSHLTSGEETQYF
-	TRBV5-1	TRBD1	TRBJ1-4	TGCGCCAGCAGCTTGGCGCCAGGGGGATTAGCTAATGAAAAACTGTTTTTT	CASSLAPGGLANEKLFF
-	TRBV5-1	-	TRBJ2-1	TGCGCCAGCAGCTTGGGTCTAGGGCGGTATGAGCAGTTCTTC	CASSLGLGRYEQFF
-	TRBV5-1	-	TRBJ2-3	TGCGCCAGCCGCCTACAGGGCTCCACAGATACGCAGTATTTT	CASRLQGSTDTQYF
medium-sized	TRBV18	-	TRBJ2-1	TGTGCCAGCTCACCACCCGGCAGCGCCTACAATGAGCAGTTCTTC	CASSPPGSAYNEQFF
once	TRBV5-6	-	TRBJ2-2	TGTGCCAGCAGCTTGGGAGGGACCACCGGGGAGCTGTTTTTT	CASSLGGTTGELFF
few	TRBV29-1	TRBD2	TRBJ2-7	TGCAGCGTTGGTTCGGGGGGCGAGCAGTACTTC	CSVGSGGEQYF
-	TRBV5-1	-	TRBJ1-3	TGCGCCAGCCGCCTGGGACCCTCTGGAAACACCATATATTTT	CASRLGPSGNTIYF
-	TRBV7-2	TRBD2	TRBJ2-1	TGTGCCAGCAGCTTCAGCGTAGCGGGAGCTACCTACAATGAGCAGTTCTTC	CASSFSVAGATYNEQFF